Each of the 18 T cell receptor beta chains below was sequenced from the same sample in a study of cytomegalovirus exposure and HLA in healthy donors. Use of 60 Vbeta and 13 Jbeta primers characterized the PCR. The data were produced by immunoSEQ multiplex PCR, yet TCRdb's version contains in-frame clones alone and is incomplete. The sample carries roughly 180,000 clones, around 80% recorded once. The sample comprised PBMCs. These receptors were collected from a female donor in good health and CMV-seronegative.

The chain recombines TRBV7-2 with TRBJ1-5, with a possible D match to TRBD1 (6 bases). Trimming cost V 5 bases and J 7 bases, with 21 bases left between them. Germline values: CDR1 SGHTA, CDR2 FQGNSA. The length of the CDR3 is 16 residues. The CDR3 DNA is TGTGCCAGCAGCCGATTTAATACAGGGCTGCCCCAGCCCCAGCATTTT. It encodes CASSRFNTGLPQPQHF.

The CDR3 DNA reads as TGTGCCAGCAGCCAGGAGGGCCCAGATACGCAGTATTTT. It is translated as CASSQEGPDTQYF. The chain links TRBV14 to TRBJ2-3, with a weak D call TRBD2 (6 bases). The germline V gene has CDR1 SGHDN and CDR2 FVKESK. The V gene lost 3 bases and the J gene lost 4 bases, with 8 bases spanning the gap. The CDR3 covers 13 residues.

The chain has TRBV9 and TRBJ2-1; D is possibly TRBD2 (5 bases). The CDR3 is 15 residues long. Trimming shortened V by 0 bases and J by 8 bases, and 15 bases separated the two germline ends. Per the germline V gene, CDR1 is SGDLS and CDR2 is YYNGEE. The CDR3 region has the DNA TGTGCCAGCAGCGTAGAGGTGGGAGAGGGCTATGAGCAGTTCTTC. It codes for CASSVEVGEGYEQFF.

This clone was detected once. This chain uses TRBV5-1 with TRBJ1-1, with D maybe TRBD1 (6 bases). Germline V CDR1 and CDR2: SGHRS, YFSETQ. Trimming shortened V by 1 base and J by 6 bases, and 13 bases separated the two germline ends. CDR3 length: 14 residues. Here the CDR3 reads CASSLSAGESEAFF. The CDR3 region has the DNA TGCGCCAGCAGCTTGTCAGCAGGGGAATCTGAAGCTTTCTTT.

This clone was found a few times. This rearrangement joins TRBV12-5 to TRBJ2-7; a weak D match, TRBD1 (6 bases). The CDR3 runs to 16 residues. The germline CDR1 and CDR2 sequences are LGHNT and FRNRAP. V lost 5 bases, J lost 0 bases, and 17 bases lay in between. CDR3 nucleotides: TGTGCTAGTGGTCCTCCGACAGGCGAATCCTCCTACGAGCAGTACTTC. Its translation: CASGPPTGESSYEQYF. Full variable domain (outside the CDR3, taken from reference TRBV12-5 and TRBJ2-7): DARVTQTPRHKVTEMGQEVTMRCQPILGHNTVFWYRQTMMQGLELLAYFRNRAPLDDSGMPKDRFSAEMPDATLATLKIQPSEPRDSAVYFCASGPPTGESSYEQYFGPGTRLTVT.

The CDR3 region is CASSGPPQAGTNYGYTF. In nucleotides, the CDR3 is TGTGCCAGCAGCGGGCCCCCCCAAGCAGGGACTAACTATGGCTACACCTTC. The chain employs TRBV9 and TRBJ1-2, with D possibly being TRBD1 (5 bases). The CDR3 spans 17 residues. With 3 bases removed from V and 0 bases from J, the gap between germline ends came to 18 bases. The germline V gene encodes CDR1 SGDLS and CDR2 YYNGEE.

The chain employs TRBV30 and TRBJ2-1; tentative D call: TRBD2 (5 bases). The ends were cut back, 0 bases at V and 9 bases at J, with 15 bases in the middle. From germline, CDR1 is GTSNPN and CDR2 SVGIG (reference sequence). CDR3 length equals 14 residues. CDR3 coding DNA: TGTGCCTGGAGTGTAGGCCACCGGGGTGGTGAGCAGTTCTTC. Its translation: CAWSVGHRGGEQFF.

The V gene is TRBV9, the J gene TRBJ2-3; D possibly corresponds to TRBD1 (6 bases). With 0 bases removed from V and 4 bases from J, the gap between germline ends came to 15 bases. This CDR3 region has 16 residues. In germline, CDR1 is SGDLS, CDR2 YYNGEE. DNA of the CDR3: TGTGCCAGCAGCGTAGAGTCGGACAGTCCTGCAGATACGCAGTATTTT. It specifies CASSVESDSPADTQYF.

The chain uses TRBV4-3 and TRBJ1-2; 10 positions match TRBD1. Looked up from germline, CDR1 is LGHNA and CDR2 is YSLEER. The CDR3 is 16 residues long. With 4 bases clipped from V and 4 bases from J, the junction kept 9 bases outside the gene matches. In DNA, the CDR3 is TGCGCCAGCAGCCCTCAGACAGGGGGCTGGGGCTATGGCTACACCTTC. The encoded protein is CASSPQTGGWGYGYTF.

The gene calls are TRBV7-6 and TRBJ1-1; the D gene is possibly TRBD1 (6 bases). The V end lost 4 bases, the J end lost 1 base, and 7 bases lay between the germline ends. Per germline, CDR1 SGHVS and CDR2 FNYEAQ. This CDR3 has 13 amino acids. The chain's CDR3 is CASSSDRNTEAFF. The CDR3 DNA sequence: TGTGCCAGCAGCTCGGACAGGAACACTGAAGCTTTCTTT. The variable domain in full, completed from reference TRBV7-6 and TRBJ1-1, reads GAGVSQSPRYKVTKRGQDVALRCDPISGHVSLYWYRQALGQGPEFLTYFNYEAQQDKSGLPNDRFSAERPEGSISTLTIQRTEQRDSAMYRCASSSDRNTEAFFGQGTRLTVV.

This chain's CDR3 is CASSRSGPGETQYF. The CDR3 region has the DNA TGCGCCAGCAGCCGAAGCGGTCCGGGGGAGACCCAGTACTTC. The V call is TRBV5-1, the J call TRBJ2-5, with D perhaps matching TRBD2 (5 bases). The CDR3 is 14 amino acids. Trimming pared 4 bases from V and 5 bases from J, leaving 15 bases between. CDR1 is SGHRS and CDR2 is YFSETQ in the germline V gene.

This clone was seen a few times. The V call is TRBV30, the J call TRBJ1-2; possible D gene TRBD1, 6 bases. Germline loops: CDR1 GTSNPN, CDR2 SVGIG (reference sequence). Trimming removed 8 bases from V and 7 bases from J, with 20 bases in between. The CDR3 covers 13 residues. The CDR3 spells CAHLPGTNLGYTF. The CDR3, as DNA: TGTGCCCACTTACCCGGGACAAACCTTGGCTACACCTTC. Full variable domain (outside the CDR3, taken from reference TRBV30 and TRBJ1-2): SQTIHQWPATLVQPVGSPLSLECTVEGTSNPNLYWYRQAAGRGLQLLFYSVGIGQISSEVPQNLSASRPQDRQFILSSKKLLLSDSGFYLCAHLPGTNLGYTFGSGTRLTVV.

V usage is TRBV5-6 and J usage is TRBJ2-7, with 10 bases fitting TRBD2. The germline V gene encodes CDR1 SGHDT and CDR2 YYEEEE. CDR3 length: 15 residues. The junction had 7 bases not matched to a gene; V was cut back by 3 bases and J by 4 bases. The CDR3 nucleotides are TGTGCCAGCAGCTACGGGACTAGCGAACCGTACGAGCAGTACTTC. Protein product: CASSYGTSEPYEQYF.

The J gene is TRBJ2-7, the V gene TRBV10-3, with D uncertain. Germline loops: CDR1 ENHRY, CDR2 SYGVKD. The CDR3 is 13 residues long. V dropped 3 bases and J dropped 5 bases, with 11 bases sitting between them. The CDR3 sequence is CAISDNGENEQYF. The CDR3 DNA reads as TGTGCCATCAGTGACAACGGAGAAAACGAGCAGTACTTC.

The chain combines TRBV7-9 with TRBJ1-1; maybe TRBD1 (6 bases). With 3 bases removed from V and 8 bases from J, the gap between germline ends came to 16 bases. The CDR3 has 14 residues. The germline V gene has CDR1 SEHNR and CDR2 FQNEAQ (reference sequence). The DNA of the CDR3 is TGTGCCAGCAGCTTCGGGGCTGGGGGGGCCGAAGCTTTCTTT. Encoded protein: CASSFGAGGAEAFF.

CDR3 region: CASSGTGEYQETQYF. CDR3 DNA: TGTGCCAGCAGTGGGACAGGGGAGTACCAAGAGACCCAGTACTTC. The chain is built from TRBV25-1 and TRBJ2-5; TRBD1 matches 9 bases. Germline-derived CDR1 and CDR2 are MGHDK and SYGVNS. CDR3 length equals 15 residues. The junction had 3 bases not matched to a gene; V was cut back by 4 bases and J by 0 bases.

This chain uses TRBV6-4 with TRBJ2-7, with D perhaps matching TRBD2 (7 bases). This CDR3 spans 12 amino acids. Looked up from germline, CDR1 is MRHNA and CDR2 is SNTAGT. Trimming took off 7 bases at V and 6 bases at J, with 13 bases between the two ends. Written as DNA, the CDR3 is TGTGCCAGCACCAAGGGGGGGCCCGAGCAGTACTTC. Its translation is CASTKGGPEQYF.

The chain employs TRBV2 and TRBJ2-2; TRBD1 aligns across 11 bases. J lost 7 bases, V lost 5 bases, and 6 bases had no gene match. Germline V gene sequence: CDR1 SNHLY, CDR2 FYNNEI. The CDR3 runs 15 residues. The CDR3 loop reads CASSLGQGAHGELFF. CDR3 DNA: TGTGCCAGCAGTCTAGGACAGGGGGCTCACGGGGAGCTGTTTTTT.